This T cell receptor beta chain derives from a study of vaccination effects on CD4 cells after COVID-19. The length of the CDR3 is 13 residues. Between the trimmed V and J ends, which lost 4 bases and 0 bases, there was a span of 7 bases. Germline values: CDR1 SGDLS, CDR2 YYNGEE. In the case of this clone: What it binds is not known.

Assay: immunoSEQ multiplex PCR; the TCRdb copy retains only in-frame clones and omits some. Of about 50,000 clones listed, around three quarters were seen once; the top ten hold under 3.5%. The authors isolated CD4+ T cells after around nine days of culture. IL-2 medium took the place of half the medium on both days 3 and 7. This material consisted of CD4+ T cells from PBMCs cultured without peptide, taken before COVID-19 vaccination. This receptor was obtained from a human donor who received a COVID-19 vaccine. The rearrangement uses TRBV9 and TRBJ1-1, with no clear D. Written as DNA, the CDR3 is TGTGCCAGCAGCCCCTCGATGAACACTGAAGCTTTCTTT. Its translation: CASSPSMNTEAFF.